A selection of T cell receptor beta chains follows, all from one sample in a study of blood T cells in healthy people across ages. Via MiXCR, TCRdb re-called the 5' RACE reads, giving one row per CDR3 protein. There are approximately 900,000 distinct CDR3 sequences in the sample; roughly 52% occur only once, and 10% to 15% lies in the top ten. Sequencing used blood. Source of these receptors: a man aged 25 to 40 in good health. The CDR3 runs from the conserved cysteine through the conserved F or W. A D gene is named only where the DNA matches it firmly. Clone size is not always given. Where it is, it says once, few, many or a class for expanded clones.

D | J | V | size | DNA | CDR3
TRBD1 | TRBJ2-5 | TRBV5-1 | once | TGCGCCAGCAGCTTTGGGCACGGAAGACAGGGTTGGCGAGAGACCCAGTACTTC | CASSFGHGRQGWRETQYF
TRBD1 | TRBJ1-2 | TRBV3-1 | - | TGTGCCAGCAGCCTGCCGGGACAGGGCGTCGTCGGCTACACCTTC | CASSLPGQGVVGYTF
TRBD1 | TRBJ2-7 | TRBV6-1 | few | TGTGCCAGCAGTGAAGCGGGGACAGAGACCTACGAGCAGTACTTC | CASSEAGTETYEQYF
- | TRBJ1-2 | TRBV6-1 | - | TGTGCCAGCAGTGAAAGCGGCTTAGGTAGACTCTATGGCTACACCTTC | CASSESGLGRLYGYTF
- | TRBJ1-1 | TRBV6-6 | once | TGTGCCAGCGGGTTACAGGCGGACGTTTTAATTGAAGCTTTCTTT | CASGLQADVLIEAFF
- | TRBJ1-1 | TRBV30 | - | TGTGCCTGGAGTGTCGGCAGGGTGTCACCTGAAGCTTTCTTT | CAWSVGRVSPEAFF
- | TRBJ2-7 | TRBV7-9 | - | TGTACCAGCAGCTTAGCTGCTTACGAGCAGTACTTC | CTSSLAAYEQYF
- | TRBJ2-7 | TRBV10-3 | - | TGTGCCATCGCCGGGATCTTCTACGAGCAGTACTTC | CAIAGIFYEQYF
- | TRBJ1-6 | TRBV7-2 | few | TGTGCCAGCAGCTCGGACGAAGGGTCCTATAATTCACCCCTCCACTTT | CASSSDEGSYNSPLHF
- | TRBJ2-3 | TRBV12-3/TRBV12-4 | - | TGTGCCAGCAGTTTTGGCAGGGGCCTAACAACAGATACGCAGTATTTT | CASSFGRGLTTDTQYF
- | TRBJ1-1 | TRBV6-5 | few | TGTGCCAGCAGTTACTCTCGAGGGATTGGGGCTTTCTTT | CASSYSRGIGAFF